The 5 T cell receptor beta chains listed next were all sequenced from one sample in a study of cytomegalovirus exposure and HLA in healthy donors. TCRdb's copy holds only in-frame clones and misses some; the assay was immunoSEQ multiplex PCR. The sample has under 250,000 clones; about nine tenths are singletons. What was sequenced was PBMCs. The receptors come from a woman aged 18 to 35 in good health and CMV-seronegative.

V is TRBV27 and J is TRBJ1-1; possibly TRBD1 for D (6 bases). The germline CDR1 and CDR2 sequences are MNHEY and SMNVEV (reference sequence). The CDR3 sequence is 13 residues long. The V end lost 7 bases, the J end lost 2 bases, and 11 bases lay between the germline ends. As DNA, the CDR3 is TGTGCCAGCAAGAAGACAGGAAACACTGAAGCTTTCTTT. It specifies CASKKTGNTEAFF.

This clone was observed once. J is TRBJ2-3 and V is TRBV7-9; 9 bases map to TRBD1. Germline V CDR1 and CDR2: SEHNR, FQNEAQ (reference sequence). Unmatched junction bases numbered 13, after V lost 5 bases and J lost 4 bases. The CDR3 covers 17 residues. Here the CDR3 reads CASSALPGQGGPDTQYF. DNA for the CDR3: TGTGCCAGCAGCGCACTTCCGGGACAGGGAGGGCCAGATACGCAGTATTTT.

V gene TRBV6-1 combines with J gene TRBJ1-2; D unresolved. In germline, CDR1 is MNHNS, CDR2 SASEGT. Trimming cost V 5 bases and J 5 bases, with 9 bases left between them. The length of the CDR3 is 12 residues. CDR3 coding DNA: TGTGCCAGCAGTACCACAGCTTATGGCTACACCTTC. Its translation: CASSTTAYGYTF.

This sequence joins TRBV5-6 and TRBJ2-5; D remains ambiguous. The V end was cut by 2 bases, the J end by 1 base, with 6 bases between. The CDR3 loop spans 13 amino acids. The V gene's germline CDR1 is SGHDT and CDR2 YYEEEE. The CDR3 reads CASSFDTQETQYF. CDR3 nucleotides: TGTGCCAGCAGCTTCGACACCCAAGAGACCCAGTACTTC.

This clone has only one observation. The CDR3 sequence: CAWRPDRGSSYNSPLHF. The CDR3 DNA reads as TGTGCCTGGAGGCCCGACAGGGGGAGCTCCTATAATTCACCCCTCCACTTT. The V call is TRBV30, the J call TRBJ1-6; 9 nucleotides align to TRBD1. CDR3 length: 17 amino acids. V lost 3 bases, J lost 0 bases, and 6 bases stayed unmatched. The germline V gene encodes CDR1 GTSNPN and CDR2 SVGIG (reference sequence). Full variable domain (rest looked up from reference TRBV30 and TRBJ1-6): SQTIHQWPATLVQPVGSPLSLECTVEGTSNPNLYWYRQAAGRGLQLLFYSVGIGQISSEVPQNLSASRPQDRQFILSSKKLLLSDSGFYLCAWRPDRGSSYNSPLHFGNGTRLTVT.